Listed below are T cell receptor beta chains from one sample, sequenced in a study of blood T cells in healthy people across ages. TCRdb processed the 5' RACE reads anew with MiXCR; each CDR3 protein has one entry. Counted here are hundreds of thousands of distinct CDR3 sequences, around 25% occurring once; the ten biggest clones make up roughly 9%. This sample was also put to use in a study of T cells of mothers and their children.

What was sequenced was blood. Receptors were obtained from a boy aged 5 to 17 in good health. Each CDR3 is given with its conserved first and last residue. A D gene is named only where the DNA matches it firmly.

D gene,V gene,J gene,CDR3 protein
TRBD2,TRBV4-3,TRBJ2-3,CASSHAPFSGLAGGTDTQYF
TRBD2,TRBV7-9,TRBJ2-1,CASRSLAGGKDEQFF
TRBD2,TRBV12-3/TRBV12-4,TRBJ2-5,CASSSGLAVFGTQYF
TRBD2,TRBV11-3,TRBJ2-3,CATSEGLATDTQYF
TRBD1,TRBV11-3,TRBJ2-5,CASSQRTGTETQYF
.,TRBV7-9,TRBJ2-1,CASSLARKDQQFF
TRBD2,TRBV6-5,TRBJ2-1,CASSYSSGGPYNEQFF
.,TRBV21-1,TRBJ2-4,CTSSTVGWGPKNIQYF
TRBD2,TRBV4-1,TRBJ2-1,CASSPLGRGGYNEQFF
.,TRBV5-1,TRBJ2-7,CASSLYRGTNEQYF
.,TRBV7-9,TRBJ2-1,CASSQTGYDEQFF
TRBD1,TRBV9,TRBJ1-2,CASSGGGNYGYTF
TRBD2,TRBV9,TRBJ2-5,CASSEGLAGDIRETQYF
TRBD1,TRBV27,TRBJ2-2,CASSWGQVTEELFF
.,TRBV9,TRBJ2-1,CASSVVREGEQFF
TRBD2,TRBV24-1,TRBJ2-3,CATSEAGTSLGDTQYF
.,TRBV7-2,TRBJ2-3,CASPRAGPRPAVPDTQYF
.,TRBV27,TRBJ1-5,CASSSGAAQAQHF
.,TRBV27,TRBJ1-1,CASSLFWQDSTEAFF
.,TRBV28,TRBJ2-7,CASSFRQDVSYEQYF
.,TRBV6-5,TRBJ1-2,CASSYSRGDHYGYTF
.,TRBV20-1,TRBJ2-7,CSAREWGADEQYF
TRBD1,TRBV5-1,TRBJ1-6,CASSLGDRSSYNSPLHF
.,TRBV11-2,TRBJ2-3,CASSLGTTGSTDTQYF
.,TRBV5-6,TRBJ1-3,CASSLLPFISGNTIYF
.,TRBV4-3,TRBJ2-1,CASSQDLETTEEQFF
.,TRBV29-1,TRBJ2-5,CSVARRSTGEETQYF